Below, 10 T cell receptor beta chains from the same sample are listed, as sequenced in a study of T cells in Graves' hyperthyroidism and ophthalmopathy. It was RNA transcripts that yielded the amplified TCR beta CDR3 regions. An initial round of RT-PCR targeting the TCR CDR3 relied on the HTBI primer set. MiXCR, applied by TCRdb to the multiplex PCR reads, yields one record per CDR3 protein. The table records 500,000 to 600,000 distinct CDR3 sequences, approximately 44% of them present only once. Material for sequencing was peripheral blood or thyroid tissue (not recorded which). These receptors all stem from a woman younger than 35 with Graves' hyperthyroidism.

The chain carries TRBV7-3 and TRBJ2-7; TRBD2 matches 9 bases. Looked up from germline, CDR1 is SGHTA and CDR2 is FQGTGA. There are 14 residues in the CDR3. Losses at the gene ends were 2 bases for V and 11 bases for J; bases not matched to a gene: 10. The CDR3 DNA follows: TGTGCCAGCAGCTTACCTTTAGCGGGAGTGACAAAGTACTTC. It encodes CASSLPLAGVTKYF.

This clonotype was detected only a few times. This rearrangement joins TRBV12-5 to TRBJ1-1; 7 positions agree with TRBD1. The CDR3 extends over 13 amino acids. CDR1 and CDR2 from the germline V gene are LGHNT and FRNRAP. Germline trimming cut 5 bases from V and 14 bases from J; bases unmatched to any gene: 14. The CDR3 loop reads CASGTDRVHEQFF. Here the CDR3 DNA reads TGTGCTAGTGGTACAGACAGGGTCCATGAGCAGTTCTTT.

The chain combines TRBV29-1 with TRBJ2-7; 10 bases line up with TRBD2. From germline, CDR1 is SQVTM and CDR2 ANQGSEA. The length of the CDR3 is 12 residues. This CDR3 is CRGGLAAYEQYF. The CDR3 DNA is TGCAGAGGAGGACTAGCGGCCTACGAGCAGTACTTC.

This clonotype showed up many times. The V and J genes are TRBV6-4 and TRBJ1-1, with D unresolved. The CDR3 length is 15 residues. Looked up from germline, CDR1 is MRHNA and CDR2 is SNTAGT. Trimming took off 7 bases at V and 0 bases at J, with 15 bases between the two ends. CDR3 nucleotides: TGTGCCAGCAAGGCGGCGGGCTCGCTGAACACTGAAGCTTTCTTT. As protein: CASKAAGSLNTEAFF.

This clonotype appeared many times. The chain couples TRBV3-1 to TRBJ1-2; TRBD1 might be the D (5 bases). Trimming left V 4 bases short and J 4 bases short, with 13 bases between. Per the germline V gene, CDR1 is LGHDT and CDR2 is YNNKEL (reference sequence). The CDR3 consists of 14 residues. The CDR3: CASSLGTERYGYTF. In DNA, the CDR3 is TGTGCCAGCAGCCTGGGGACCGAGCGCTATGGCTACACCTTC. The complete variable domain, with remaining parts taken from reference TRBV3-1 and TRBJ1-2, reads DTAVSQTPKYLVTQMGNDKSIKCEQNLGHDTMYWYKQDSKKFLKIMFSYNNKELIINETVPNRFSPKSPDKAHLNLHINSLELGDSAVYFCASSLGTERYGYTFGSGTRLTVV.

This clonotype is a singleton in its sample. A read error may be the cause here, since a much bigger clone is one base away. This chain links TRBV9 with TRBJ2-1; TRBD2 matches at 7 bases. This CDR3 has 20 residues. Unmatched junction bases numbered 17, after V lost 1 base and J lost 1 base. Germline-derived CDR1 and CDR2 are SGDLS and YYNGEE. This chain's CDR3 is CASSVRLAEVRRSSYNEQFF. The DNA for the CDR3 is TGTGCCAGCAGCGTAAGACTAGCCGAGGTCCGACGGTCTTCCTACAATGAGCAGTTCTTC. Full variable domain (outside the CDR3, taken from reference TRBV9 and TRBJ2-1): DSGVTQTPKHLITATGQRVTLRCSPRSGDLSVYWYQQSLDQGLQFLIQYYNGEERAKGNILERFSAQQFPDLHSELNLSSLELGDSALYFCASSVRLAEVRRSSYNEQFFGPGTRLTVL.

This clonotype was found many times. The rearrangement links TRBV25-1 to TRBJ2-1; 11 bases map to TRBD2. The CDR3 is 14 residues long. The germline gives CDR1 MGHDK, CDR2 SYGVNS. V shed 5 bases, J shed 4 bases, and the junction held 1 base outside the gene matches. CDR3 DNA sequence: TGTGCCAGCAGTCCTAGCGGGAGGTACAATGAGCAGTTCTTC. The encoded protein is CASSPSGRYNEQFF.

The gene calls are TRBV12-3 or TRBV12-4 and TRBJ2-5; 16 bases match TRBD2. There are 18 residues in the CDR3. V lost 6 bases and J lost 5; bases outside the gene matches: 12. In nucleotides, the CDR3 is TGTGCCAGCAGCGAAAAGGGACTAGCGGGAGGGCCTTCGGAGACCCAGTACTTC. Translation: CASSEKGLAGGPSETQYF.

On this clonotype itself: At one end the junction does not follow the germline gene, possibly because of a read error. V gene TRBV15 combines with J gene TRBJ2-7, with 8 bases matching TRBD1. The CDR3 totals 17 residues. Per germline, CDR1 LNHNV and CDR2 YYDKDF (reference sequence). The CDR3 DNA is TGTGCAACCAGCAGCCAAGGGACAGGACAAGCCTTCTACGAGCAGTACTTC. Its protein product is CATSSQGTGQAFYEQYF.

The V and J genes are TRBV2 and TRBJ1-4; the match to TRBD1 covers 8 bases. With V trimmed by 10 bases and J by 4 bases, 8 bases remained unmatched. The CDR3 covers 14 residues. Germline V CDR1 and CDR2: SNHLY, FYNNEI. This chain's CDR3 is CATRTGTNNEKLFF. CDR3 DNA sequence: TGTGCCACCCGGACAGGGACGAATAATGAAAAACTGTTTTTT.